What follows describes a single TCR beta chain. Antigen specificity is unknown. The data belong to a study of T cell responses to AZD1222 COVID-19 vaccine. Study-wide findings and caveats: Scientists sampled the repertoires only once the peak T cell response had passed.

The CDR3 length is 13 residues. Trimming shortened V by 6 bases and J by 2 bases, and 10 bases separated the two germline ends. TCRdb keeps only in-frame clones here, not all; method: immunoSEQ multiplex PCR. The table includes more than 75,000 clones, 80% to 90% detected once. The rearrangement joins TRBV12-3 or TRBV12-4 to TRBJ1-2; no reliable D call. The sequencing used peripheral blood, collected on day 0 of AZD1222 vaccination. This clonotype originated in an adult in good health. The CDR3: CASSPDTNYGYTF. As DNA, the CDR3 is TGTGCCAGCAGCCCTGACACCAACTATGGCTACACCTTC.